The 9 T cell receptor beta chains in this list originate from one sample, sequenced in a study of blood T cells in healthy people across ages. The use of a sample-barcoded 5' primer and a J-beta primer mix characterized a second PCR of 7 to 11 cycles. TCRdb re-analysed the 5' RACE reads in MiXCR, keeping a single row per CDR3 protein. This sample has 700,000 to 1,000,000 distinct CDR3 sequences, with around 42% found just once. Sample: blood. These receptors were collected from a man in his sixties in good health.

This clonotype was seen once. This chain connects TRBV7-2 to TRBJ1-1; D unresolved. Germline V lookup: CDR1 SGHTA, CDR2 FQGNSA. V lost 1 base, J lost 9 bases, and 15 bases lay in between. The CDR3 length is 14 residues. The CDR3 region is CASSLDNTARKAFF. CDR3 DNA sequence: TGTGCCAGCAGCTTAGATAACACTGCGAGGAAAGCTTTCTTT.

The rearrangement links TRBV6-5 to TRBJ2-1, with D hard to call. V dropped 5 bases and J dropped 0 bases, with 14 bases sitting between them. The CDR3 loop spans 16 amino acids. CDR1 is MNHEY, CDR2 SVGAGI, per germline. CDR3 sequence reads: CASSPNPSSSYNEQFF. DNA for the CDR3: TGTGCCAGCAGTCCGAATCCGTCGAGCTCCTACAATGAGCAGTTCTTC.

The chain carries TRBV14 and TRBJ2-7; 8 positions agree with TRBD1. Germline V gene sequence: CDR1 SGHDN, CDR2 FVKESK. J was trimmed by 6 bases and V by 4 bases; bases with no gene match: 5. The CDR3 totals 13 residues. CDR3 bases: TGTGCCAGCAGCCGGACAGGGCCAAGCGAGCAGTACTTC. Protein product: CASSRTGPSEQYF. Looking up the rest from reference TRBV14 and TRBJ2-7 gives the full variable domain: EAGVTQFPSHSVIEKGQTVTLRCDPISGHDNLYWYRRVMGKEIKFLLHFVKESKQDESGMPNNRFLAERTGGTYSTLKVQPAELEDSGVYFCASSRTGPSEQYFGPGTRLTVT.

The chain employs TRBV12-3 or TRBV12-4 and TRBJ2-5; maybe TRBD1 (5 bases). V was pared by 0 bases and J by 1 base, with 18 bases between. The CDR3 contains 18 residues. The CDR3 sequence: CASSLAKAPGKVQETQYF. In DNA form, the CDR3 reads TGTGCCAGCAGTTTAGCCAAAGCCCCAGGGAAGGTCCAAGAGACCCAGTACTTC.

Only a few counts were recorded for this clonotype. This chain connects TRBV20-1 to TRBJ2-5; TRBD1 agrees at 9 bases. The V segment lost 5 bases and the J segment 11 bases; nucleotides outside the gene matches: 18. This CDR3 contains 15 residues. Looked up from germline, CDR1 is DFQATT and CDR2 is SNEGSKA (reference sequence). The CDR3: CSAARGTGQAQEQYF. For the CDR3, the DNA is TGCAGTGCTGCCCGGGGGACAGGGCAGGCTCAGGAGCAGTACTTC.

V is TRBV10-2 and J is TRBJ2-1; D perhaps matches TRBD2 (5 bases). V was cut by 6 bases and J by 9 bases, with 9 bases left in between. Germline V gene lookup returns CDR1 WSHSY and CDR2 SAAADI. CDR3 length: 11 amino acids. CDR3 protein: CASRDLAEQFF. The CDR3 DNA reads as TGCGCCAGCAGGGACTTGGCTGAGCAGTTCTTC.

The rearrangement links TRBV2 to TRBJ2-7, with D perhaps matching TRBD1 (7 bases). V lost 5 bases, J lost 1 base, and 21 bases lay in between. CDR1 is SNHLY and CDR2 is FYNNEI in the germline V gene. The CDR3 runs to 17 residues. CDR3 sequence reads: CASSQEEGRGRSYEQYF. CDR3 DNA sequence: TGTGCCAGCAGTCAAGAGGAGGGCAGGGGGAGGTCCTACGAGCAGTACTTC. Based on the CDR3 plus reference TRBV2 and TRBJ2-7, the full variable domain is EPEVTQTPSHQVTQMGQEVILRCVPISNHLYFYWYRQILGQKVEFLVSFYNNEISEKSEIFDDQFSVERPDGSNFTLKIRSTKLEDSAMYFCASSQEEGRGRSYEQYFGPGTRLTVT.

J is TRBJ2-1 and V is TRBV6-6; a weak D match, TRBD1 (5 bases). There are 15 residues in the CDR3. Germline CDR1 MNHNY, CDR2 SVGAGI (reference sequence). The V end was cut by 2 bases, the J end by 8 bases, with 16 bases between. The CDR3 region is CASSYGAATQDEQFF. CDR3 nucleotide sequence: TGTGCCAGCAGTTACGGGGCAGCCACCCAGGATGAGCAGTTCTTC.

The rearrangement joins TRBV7-9 to TRBJ2-7, with D tentatively TRBD1 (5 bases). Trimming removed 5 bases from V and 1 base from J, with 15 bases in between. This CDR3 spans 15 amino acids. Germline-derived CDR1 and CDR2 are SEHNR and FQNEAQ (reference sequence). The CDR3 reads CASSPTGGASYEQYF. The CDR3 nucleotides are TGTGCCAGCAGCCCGACGGGTGGGGCGTCCTACGAGCAGTACTTC.